This TCR beta chain is drawn from a study of OX40 agonist ivuxolimab in advanced cancers. Study background: Three patients, one with hepatocellular carcinoma and two with cutaneous melanoma, responded partially. Study-wide findings and caveats: Clonal expansion in partial responders at 0.1-3.0 mg/kg ranked among the lowest. The CD4+ and CD8+ T cells in the blood had expanded clonally by week 6 at 0.1 to 3.0 mg/kg.

Trimming took 0 bases from V and 3 from J, leaving 9 bases between them. This CDR3 is built from 15 residues. Germline V gene data show CDR1 as SGHNT and CDR2 as YYREEE (reference sequence). Sequencing used immunoSEQ multiplex PCR; TCRdb keeps in-frame clones, though not all of them. The sample shows more than 12,000 clones, 80% to 90% of them seen only once. Of note for this clone: Its antigen is not identified.

This chain uses TRBV5-4 with TRBJ2-2; possibly TRBD2 for D (7 bases). The source of this sequence is an adult with an advanced solid tumor such as melanoma, head and neck, liver or kidney cancer. The source material was CD4+ or CD8+ T cells sorted from blood, sampled in a trial of the OX40 agonist ivuxolimab. CDR3 protein: CASSLGGGDTGELFF. The CDR3 DNA reads as TGTGCCAGCAGCTTGGGGGGGGGCGACACCGGGGAGCTGTTTTTT.